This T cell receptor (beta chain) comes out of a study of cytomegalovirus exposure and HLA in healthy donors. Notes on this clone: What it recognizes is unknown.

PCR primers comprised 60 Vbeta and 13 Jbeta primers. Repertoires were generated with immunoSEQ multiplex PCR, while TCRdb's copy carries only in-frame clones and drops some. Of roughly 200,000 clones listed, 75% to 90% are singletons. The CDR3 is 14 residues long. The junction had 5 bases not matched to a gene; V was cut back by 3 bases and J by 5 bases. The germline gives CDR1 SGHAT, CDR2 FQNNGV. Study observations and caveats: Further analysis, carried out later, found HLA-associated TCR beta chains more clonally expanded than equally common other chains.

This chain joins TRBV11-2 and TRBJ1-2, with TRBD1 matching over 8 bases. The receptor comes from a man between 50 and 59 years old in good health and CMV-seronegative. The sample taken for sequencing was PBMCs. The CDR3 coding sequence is TGTGCCAGCAGCTTTACGGACAGGGCTTATGGCTACACCTTC. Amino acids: CASSFTDRAYGYTF. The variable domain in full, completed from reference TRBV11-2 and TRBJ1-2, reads EAGVAQSPRYKIIEKRQSVAFWCNPISGHATLYWYQQILGQGPKLLIQFQNNGVVDDSQLPKDRFSAERLKGVDSTLKIQPAKLEDSAVYLCASSFTDRAYGYTFGSGTRLTVV.